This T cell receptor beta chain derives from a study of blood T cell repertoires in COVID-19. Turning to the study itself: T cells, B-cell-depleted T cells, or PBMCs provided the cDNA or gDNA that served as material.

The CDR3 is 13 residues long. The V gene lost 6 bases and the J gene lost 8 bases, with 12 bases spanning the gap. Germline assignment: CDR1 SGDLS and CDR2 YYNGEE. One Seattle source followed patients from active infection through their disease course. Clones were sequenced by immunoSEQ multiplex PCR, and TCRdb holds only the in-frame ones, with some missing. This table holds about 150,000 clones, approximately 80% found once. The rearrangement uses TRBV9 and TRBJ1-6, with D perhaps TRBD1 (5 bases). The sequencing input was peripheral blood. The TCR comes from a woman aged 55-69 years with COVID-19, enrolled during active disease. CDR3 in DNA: TGTGCCAGCACGGACATGCTGGATTCACCCCTCCACTTT. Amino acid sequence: CASTDMLDSPLHF. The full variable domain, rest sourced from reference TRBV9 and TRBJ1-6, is DSGVTQTPKHLITATGQRVTLRCSPRSGDLSVYWYQQSLDQGLQFLIQYYNGEERAKGNILERFSAQQFPDLHSELNLSSLELGDSALYFCASTDMLDSPLHFGNGTRLTVT.